This T cell receptor beta chain was retrieved from a study of shared clonotypes between healthy human individuals. Overall study: Per donor, three plates held CD4 naive cells, three held CD4 memory, two held CD8 naive and one held CD8 memory.

Replicate PCRs from sorted subsets contained 200 ng DNA, which is 31,000 or so T cell genomes. Measured with immunoSEQ multiplex PCR; TCRdb has only the in-frame clones, and not every one. The sample yields over 2 million clones, about 90% seen once. CDR3 length: 17 amino acids. V lost 1 base, J lost 4 bases, and 14 bases lay in between. The specimen sequenced was naive CD4+ T cells from PBMCs. This sample's subset: CD45RA+ positively selected. The receptor was derived from a man aged 18 to 30 in good health. Some clones in this sample may be carry-over from other donors' samples. The chain has TRBV23-1 and TRBJ2-6; TRBD2 is a possible D gene (5 bases). TRBV23-1 is placed among ORFs of uncertain function. The CDR3 nucleotides read TGCGCCAGCAGTCAATTATGTGTAAGGGAGGGGGCCAACGTCCTGACTTTC. This translates into CASSQLCVREGANVLTF.